This entry features one T cell receptor (beta chain) sequence. The sample comes from a study of blood T cell repertoires in COVID-19. Patients from Seattle were sampled longitudinally, starting during active infection. The CDR3 is 15 amino acids. V lost 2 bases to trimming and J lost 7 bases, with 15 bases between them. Germline CDR1 reads MNHNS; CDR2 reads SASEGT. The assay was immunoSEQ multiplex PCR, and TCRdb's table has in-frame clones only and misses some. Seen here are some 200,000 clones, roughly 84% observed once, and the top ten hold about 10%. The rearrangement links TRBV6-1 to TRBJ1-5; TRBD1 might be the D (5 bases). Sequenced material: peripheral blood. This TCR was recovered from a woman aged 80 or over with COVID-19, enrolled during active disease. CDR3 in DNA: TGTGCCAGCAGTGAACTTTTCGGGGGGTGGCAGCCCCAGCATTTT. This translates into CASSELFGGWQPQHF.